The 24 T cell receptor beta chains presented below share a single source sample, sequenced in a study of T cell responses to AZD1222 COVID-19 vaccine (dated by TCRdb to about 2021). The time point label of this sample denotes: baseline before first vaccination. The library was prepared using the immunoSEQ multiplex PCR assay. TCRdb limited this immuneACCESS table to in-frame rearrangements with V and J called. A share of clones is missing; checked studies link under half to unresolved V genes, and the rest is unexplained. The sample yields approximately 82,000 clones; 85% to 95% were counted once. Together, the top ten hold roughly 5.2% of the sample. Here the sequenced sample was peripheral blood, taken on day 0 of AZD1222 vaccination. The receptors were sampled from an adult in good health.

The rearrangement uses TRBV11-2 and TRBJ2-3; the match to TRBD1 covers 7 bases. Germline V gives CDR1 SGHAT, CDR2 FQNNGV. The V gene end was trimmed by 7 bases and the J gene end by 3 bases; junction bases not matched to a gene: 10. The CDR3 has 15 residues. CDR3 nucleotide sequence: TGTGCCAGCACCATTGACGGGACAGCAACAGATACGCAGTATTTT. This translates into CASTIDGTATDTQYF.

This clone was picked up one time. The chain joins TRBV21-1 to TRBJ2-7. TRBV21-1 is tagged as a pseudogene. CDR3 length: 14 amino acids. The CDR3 DNA is TGTGCCAGCAGCAGGTGGAACCTTCTCTGTGAGCAGTACTTC. It is translated as CASSRWNLLCEQYF.

The V and J genes are TRBV2 and TRBJ1-2; possibly TRBD1 for D (6 bases). This CDR3 spans 16 amino acids. Trimming shortened V by 5 bases and J by 6 bases, and 22 bases separated the two germline ends. Germline V lookup: CDR1 SNHLY, CDR2 FYNNEI. This chain's CDR3 is CASSSGGARFDDGYTF. The DNA of the CDR3 is TGTGCCAGCAGTTCCGGGGGGGCGCGTTTTGATGATGGCTACACCTTC.

The chain joins TRBV12-5 to TRBJ2-1; D tentatively fits TRBD1 or TRBD2 (5 bases each). The CDR3 runs to 15 residues. Germline V gene sequence: CDR1 LGHNT, CDR2 FRNRAP. V lost 8 bases, J lost 4 bases, and 18 bases lay in between. For the CDR3, the DNA is TGTGCTAGTTCAGGATGGGGACCTCGATACAATGAGCAGTTCTTC. Translated, it gives CASSGWGPRYNEQFF.

In its sample, this clone was seen once. This chain joins TRBV21-1 and TRBJ2-1. TRBV21-1 is tagged as a pseudogene. This CDR3 has 13 amino acids. Here the CDR3 reads CASSKAPINEQFF. The CDR3 DNA sequence: TGTGCCAGCAGCAAAGCGCCGATCAATGAGCAGTTCTTC.

The V gene is TRBV10-3, the J gene TRBJ1-1, with a tentative D call TRBD1 (6 bases). V lost 2 bases and J lost 3, with 10 bases in between. From germline, CDR1 is ENHRY and CDR2 SYGVKD. CDR3 length: 14 amino acids. For the CDR3, the DNA is TGTGCCATCAGTGAGAGCAGGGGAGACACTGAAGCTTTCTTT. Its translation: CAISESRGDTEAFF.

With regard to this clone: It is unclear where the CDR3 begins or ends on the DNA, so no DNA is shown, and the CDR3 is as TCRdb lists it. The J gene is TRBJ1-2, the V gene TRBV19. Counting both end residues, the CDR3 totals 17 amino acids. Germline CDR1 and CDR2: LNHDA and SQIVND (reference sequence). The CDR3 is CASSTSGLGGNDYGYTF.

By sample fraction, this clone is medium-sized. CDR3 bases: TGTGCCAGCAGTTTGACAGGGTATAATGAGTACGAGCAGTACTTC. It yields the protein CASSLTGYNEYEQYF. This chain uses TRBV2 with TRBJ2-7; 7 bases agree with TRBD1. There are 15 residues in the CDR3. Trimming took 5 bases from V and 4 from J; bases not matched to a gene: 11. CDR1 and CDR2 from the germline V gene are SNHLY and FYNNEI.

The chain links TRBV19 to TRBJ2-3; tentative D call: TRBD1 (6 bases). Germline V gives CDR1 LNHDA, CDR2 SQIVND (reference sequence). CDR3 size: 14 residues. With 7 bases removed from V and 4 bases from J, the gap between germline ends came to 15 bases. The CDR3 loop reads CASTKRGFPDTQYF. The CDR3 DNA reads TGTGCCAGTACCAAGAGGGGGTTCCCAGATACGCAGTATTTT.

The chain couples TRBV4-3 to TRBJ1-4; D perhaps matches TRBD1 (6 bases). Germline CDR1 is LGHNA and CDR2 is YSLEER. The CDR3 sequence is 16 residues long. Trimming removed 0 bases from V and 7 bases from J, with 15 bases in between. CDR3: CASSQDTGYIGEKLFF. The CDR3 DNA sequence: TGCGCCAGCAGCCAAGACACAGGGTATATCGGTGAAAAACTGTTTTTT.

The chain is built from TRBV6-1 and TRBJ2-7; 7 positions agree with TRBD1. The CDR3 sequence is 16 residues long. The germline gives CDR1 MNHNS, CDR2 SASEGT. V trimming: 0 bases; J trimming: 1 base; junction bases outside the gene matches: 6. The CDR3 loop is CASSEATGQGSYEQYF. CDR3 coding DNA: TGTGCCAGCAGTGAAGCGACAGGGCAGGGGTCCTACGAGCAGTACTTC.

The V call is TRBV3-1 (or the pseudogene TRBV3-2), the J call TRBJ1-6; a weak D match, TRBD1 (5 bases). The CDR3 totals 15 residues. Germline CDR1 LGHDT, CDR2 YNNKEL (reference sequence). Trimming took off 4 bases at V and 7 bases at J, with 14 bases between the two ends. Here the CDR3 reads CASSPPGTLNSPLHF. For the CDR3, the DNA is TGTGCCAGCAGCCCCCCCGGGACGTTGAATTCACCCCTCCACTTT.

The V call is TRBV13, the J call TRBJ2-1; 12 bases are shared with TRBD2. V shed 1 base, J shed 3 bases, and the junction held 7 bases outside the gene matches. Germline V gene sequence: CDR1 PRHDT, CDR2 FYEKMQ (reference sequence). This CDR3 is built from 18 residues. The CDR3 reads CASSLDTGTSGYYNEQFF. The CDR3 DNA sequence: TGTGCCAGCAGCTTAGACACCGGGACTAGCGGGTACTACAATGAGCAGTTCTTC.

The CDR3 bases are TGCGCCAGCAGCTTGGATGCTAGCCAGTGGGATACGCAGTATTTT. This gives the protein CASSLDASQWDTQYF. The rearrangement joins TRBV5-1 to TRBJ2-3, with D tentatively TRBD2 (5 bases). Between the trimmed V and J ends, which lost 0 bases and 6 bases, there was a span of 14 bases. Germline loops: CDR1 SGHRS, CDR2 YFSETQ. The CDR3 is 15 amino acids.

A few counts support this clone. This chain links TRBV25-1 with TRBJ1-6; maybe TRBD1 (6 bases). The CDR3 runs to 17 residues. The V gene's germline CDR1 is MGHDK and CDR2 SYGVNS. V was shortened by 3 bases and J by 0 bases, with 12 bases between the two germline ends. This CDR3 reads CASSDFDRSSYNSPLHF. Here the CDR3 DNA reads TGTGCCAGCAGTGACTTCGACAGGAGCTCCTATAATTCACCCCTCCACTTT.

This clone showed up just a few times. In the same sample, other DNA sequences code for this CDR3. This chain uses TRBV28 with TRBJ1-5; 8 bases are a match to TRBD1. The CDR3 sequence is 14 residues long. Trimming cost V 5 bases and J 6 bases; bases outside gene matches: 6. CDR1 MDHEN and CDR2 SYDVKM come from the germline V gene. The CDR3 region is CASSPRQGSQPQHF. The CDR3 region has the DNA TGTGCCAGCAGTCCCCGACAGGGGAGTCAGCCCCAGCATTTT.

The chain recombines TRBV30 with TRBJ1-5; no clear D gene. V was pared by 2 bases and J by 2 bases, with 13 bases between. Germline V gene lookup returns CDR1 GTSNPN and CDR2 SVGIG (reference sequence). The CDR3 loop spans 15 amino acids. CDR3 in amino acids: CAWSLGGRGNQPQHF. DNA of the CDR3: TGTGCCTGGAGTCTGGGCGGGAGAGGCAATCAGCCCCAGCATTTT.

The chain links TRBV29-1 to TRBJ2-1, with D uncertain. Germline V gene data show CDR1 as SQVTM and CDR2 as ANQGSEA. The CDR3 is 10 amino acids. Between the trimmed V and J ends, which lost 6 bases and 9 bases, there was a span of 9 bases. Here the CDR3 reads CSVVNGEQFF. Here the CDR3 DNA reads TGCAGCGTCGTAAACGGTGAGCAGTTCTTC.

This chain joins TRBV21-1 and TRBJ2-2; TRBD1, the table's D call, was not compared with the DNA. TRBV21-1 is flagged as a pseudogene. The CDR3 sequence is 16 residues long. The CDR3 loop reads CASSKEAGVCTGELFF. CDR3 DNA: TGTGCCAGCAGCAAAGAGGCAGGGGTTTGCACCGGGGAGCTGTTTTTT.

The chain has TRBV13 and TRBJ1-1, with 7 bases fitting TRBD1. CDR3 length equals 15 residues. Germline assignment: CDR1 PRHDT and CDR2 FYEKMQ (reference sequence). V was pared by 10 bases and J by 0 bases, with 11 bases of the junction left unmatched. For the CDR3, the DNA is TGTGCCACCCTACAGGGGATGAAGATGAACACTGAAGCTTTCTTT. Residues: CATLQGMKMNTEAFF.

The rearrangement joins TRBV10-1 to TRBJ1-6; D gene uncertain. The germline CDR1 and CDR2 sequences are WNHNN and SYGVQD (reference sequence). The ends were cut back, 1 base at V and 7 bases at J, with 8 bases in the middle. There are 14 residues in the CDR3. The CDR3 bases are TGCGCCAGCAGTGAGTGGGAGGACAATTCACCCCTCCACTTT. It codes for CASSEWEDNSPLHF.

The DNA for the CDR3 is TGTGCCAGCAGGGGGGACGGAGACCTTAATTCACCCCTCCACTTT. It codes for CASRGDGDLNSPLHF. The chain is built from TRBV2 and TRBJ1-6; D possibly corresponds to TRBD1 (5 bases). Germline assignment: CDR1 SNHLY and CDR2 FYNNEI. Trimming took off 6 bases at V and 6 bases at J, with 15 bases between the two ends. CDR3 size: 15 residues.

As concerns this clone: At the DNA level, this CDR3 is encoded by other sequences in the same sample as well. The V call is TRBV5-1, the J call TRBJ2-5; 9 nucleotides agree with TRBD2. In germline, CDR1 is SGHRS, CDR2 YFSETQ. V was pared by 4 bases and J by 0 bases, with 1 base of the junction left unmatched. The CDR3 covers 14 residues. This CDR3 is CASSLAGYQETQYF. The CDR3 DNA sequence: TGCGCCAGCAGCCTAGCGGGGTACCAAGAGACCCAGTACTTC.

This clone has just one count. This chain links TRBV9 with TRBJ2-1, with 9 bases matching TRBD2. The CDR3 totals 16 residues. Looked up from germline, CDR1 is SGDLS and CDR2 is YYNGEE. The trim removed 0 bases at V and 9 bases at J, leaving 10 bases unmatched. The CDR3 nucleotides are TGTGCCAGCAGCGTAGACCTGGCGGGGGGGCGAAGTGAGCAGTTCTTC. Protein product: CASSVDLAGGRSEQFF.